The 14 T cell receptor beta chains presented below share a single source sample, sequenced in a study of Ad26.COV2.S vaccination and SARS-CoV-2 variants. Repertoires were generated with immunoSEQ multiplex PCR, while TCRdb's copy carries only in-frame clones and drops some. The sample includes 380,000 or so clones, 83% of them seen just once. Described treatment: roughly 18 received Ad26.COV2.S at low or high dose, single or two shots; about 5 received placebo; per-sample allocation not given. Samples came from day 63 after the first vaccine or placebo injection. The starting material was peripheral blood, obtained in a trial of Ad26.COV2.S vaccine versus placebo. These receptors originate from a person between 18 and 65 years old who received the Ad26.COV2.S COVID-19 vaccine or a placebo.

This clone was observed a few times. The gene calls are TRBV6-2 or TRBV6-3 and TRBJ1-6; no clear D. V lost 6 bases and J 8 bases, leaving 17 bases between the germline ends. CDR1 is MNHEY, CDR2 SVGEGT, per germline. This CDR3 is 15 amino acids long. In nucleotides, the CDR3 is TGTGCCAGCAGCCCCGGGAGGGCCATCTATTCACCCCTCCACTTT. Encoded protein: CASSPGRAIYSPLHF.

This clone occurred once. The chain has TRBV18 and TRBJ1-4, with D tentatively TRBD1 (5 bases). The germline gives CDR1 KGHSH, CDR2 LQKENI. V shed 4 bases and J shed 8 bases, with 14 bases lying between them. The CDR3 spans 14 residues. CDR3 sequence: CASSRGQLKEKLFF. In nucleotides, the CDR3 is TGTGCCAGCTCACGGGGCCAGCTTAAGGAAAAACTGTTTTTT.

This clone was counted a few times. This chain links TRBV19 with TRBJ1-5; D may be TRBD1 (5 bases). Looked up from germline, CDR1 is LNHDA and CDR2 is SQIVND (reference sequence). Trimming shortened V by 3 bases and J by 9 bases, and 6 bases separated the two germline ends. This CDR3 has 11 amino acids. CDR3: CASSMRGPQHF. DNA for the CDR3: TGTGCCAGTAGTATGAGGGGGCCCCAGCATTTT.

The chain employs TRBV7-3 and TRBJ2-3; D gene unclear. The CDR3 is 15 residues long. V lost 2 bases and J 6 bases, leaving 15 bases between the germline ends. Per germline, CDR1 SGHTA and CDR2 FQGTGA. The CDR3 here is CASSLGLRTPDTQYF. The CDR3 nucleotides read TGTGCCAGCAGCTTAGGGCTTAGGACGCCCGATACGCAGTATTTT.

The chain recombines TRBV19 with TRBJ2-3; no clear D gene. Germline V gene sequence: CDR1 LNHDA, CDR2 SQIVND (reference sequence). This CDR3 is built from 13 residues. V was cut by 3 bases and J by 4 bases, with 8 bases left in between. CDR3 sequence: CASSIGSPDTQYF. The CDR3 region has the DNA TGTGCCAGTAGTATCGGCAGCCCAGATACGCAGTATTTT.

The chain joins TRBV7-8 to TRBJ1-1, with D maybe TRBD1 (5 bases). V lost 3 bases, J lost 1 base, and 9 bases lay in between. The CDR3 loop spans 14 amino acids. From germline, CDR1 is SGHVS and CDR2 FQNEAQ. The CDR3 sequence is CASSFFTGNTEAFF. CDR3 nucleotides: TGTGCCAGCAGCTTTTTCACAGGGAACACTGAAGCTTTCTTT.

The V call is TRBV14, the J call TRBJ1-2, with D unclear. V lost 1 base, J lost 2 bases, and 8 bases lay in between. CDR1 SGHDN and CDR2 FVKESK come from the germline V gene. The CDR3 is 14 residues long. The CDR3 loop is CASSQAGGNYGYTF. The CDR3 bases are TGTGCCAGCAGCCAAGCGGGCGGAAACTATGGCTACACCTTC.

The rearrangement uses TRBV2 and TRBJ2-2; 7 nucleotides line up with TRBD1. CDR1 is SNHLY and CDR2 is FYNNEI in the germline V gene. The V gene end was trimmed by 5 bases and the J gene end by 6 bases; junction bases not matched to a gene: 6. CDR3 length: 14 residues. The CDR3 bases are TGTGCCAGCAGTACCGTCACAGGGGCCGGGGAGCTGTTTTTT. Translation gives CASSTVTGAGELFF.

The sample holds a few counts of this clone. The chain uses TRBV27 and TRBJ2-1; 7 nucleotides match TRBD1. V gave up 7 bases and J gave up 0 bases; unmatched junction bases: 9. This CDR3 contains 16 residues. Germline loops: CDR1 MNHEY, CDR2 SMNVEV (reference sequence). CDR3 loop: CASTVLGDSSYNEQFF. In DNA form, the CDR3 reads TGTGCCAGCACCGTATTAGGGGACAGCTCCTACAATGAGCAGTTCTTC.

This chain connects TRBV27 to TRBJ2-7; D is possibly TRBD1 (6 bases). This CDR3 spans 15 amino acids. V shed 5 bases and J shed 7 bases, with 21 bases lying between them. Per germline, CDR1 MNHEY and CDR2 SMNVEV (reference sequence). The CDR3 protein is CASSPDRSGSWEQYF. The CDR3 DNA reads TGTGCCAGCAGTCCCGACAGGTCTGGATCTTGGGAGCAGTACTTC.

This chain joins TRBV2 and TRBJ2-2, with TRBD2 as a possible D gene (6 bases). The V gene's germline CDR1 is SNHLY and CDR2 FYNNEI. There are 14 residues in the CDR3. V lost 6 bases and J 4 bases, leaving 12 bases between the germline ends. The CDR3, as DNA: TGTGCCAGCAGGGGACTGGTAGGCACCGGGGAGCTGTTTTTT. Protein product: CASRGLVGTGELFF.

This clone appeared a single time. The chain has TRBV4-1 and TRBJ2-7, with D possibly TRBD1 on 5 matching bases. CDR1 and CDR2 (germline): MGHRA, YSYEKL. V was cut by 0 bases and J by 6 bases, with 12 bases left in between. The CDR3 is 14 residues long. The CDR3 loop reads CASSQDPRVSEQYF. DNA for the CDR3: TGCGCCAGCAGCCAAGATCCCAGGGTATCCGAGCAGTACTTC.

The rearrangement joins TRBV24-1 to TRBJ1-2, with D unclear. This CDR3 region has 12 residues. Germline V gene lookup returns CDR1 KGHDR and CDR2 SFDVKD. Trimming cost V 5 bases and J 6 bases, with 9 bases left between them. CDR3 in DNA: TGTGCCACCAGTGGACCCTCCGATGGCTACACCTTC. This sequence encodes CATSGPSDGYTF.

The chain combines TRBV11-1 with TRBJ2-1; TRBD2 matches at 7 bases. The V gene end was trimmed by 5 bases and the J gene end by 9 bases; junction bases not matched to a gene: 13. This CDR3 comprises 15 residues. Germline assignment: CDR1 SGHAT and CDR2 FQDESV (reference sequence). The CDR3 loop reads CASSTAGDPGIEQFF. CDR3 DNA sequence: TGTGCCAGCAGCACTGCGGGAGACCCCGGGATTGAGCAGTTCTTC.